This T cell receptor beta chain came from a study of T-cell reconstitution after alpha-beta-depleted transplantation in children. The table lists this clonotype with many counts. The TCRbeta library incorporated unique molecular identifiers. TCRdb re-called the PCR reads with MiXCR, one entry per CDR3 protein. This sample carries approximately 340,000 distinct CDR3 sequences, under 13% of them seen once, and the ten largest clones take 2% to 3%. Germline values: CDR1 SGHVS, CDR2 FQNEAQ. V lost 3 bases to trimming and J lost 1 base, with 9 bases between them. CDR3 length equals 14 residues. The chain uses TRBV7-8 and TRBJ1-1, with D hard to call. The sequencing here drew on PBMCs from the stem cell graft donor, taken from the stem cell graft. The source is a human donor who donated a stem cell graft to a child with acute lymphoblastic leukemia. The CDR3 spells CASSFSITNTEAFF. CDR3 coding DNA: TGTGCCAGCAGCTTCTCCATTACGAACACTGAAGCTTTCTTT.